This entry lists 11 T cell receptor beta chains sequenced from one sample in a study of cytomegalovirus exposure and HLA in healthy donors. It was with 60 Vbeta and 13 Jbeta primers that the PCR ran. Some clones are missing from TCRdb's copy, which holds only in-frame ones; the method was immunoSEQ multiplex PCR. The data hold under 200,000 clones, with approximately 75% observed a single time. Sequenced: PBMCs. The receptors derive from a man younger than 45 in good health and CMV-seropositive.

This sequence joins TRBV19 and TRBJ2-2; the D gene is possibly TRBD1 (5 bases). The germline V and J ends were trimmed by 7 bases and 6 bases, with 9 bases remaining between them. Germline lookup yields CDR1 LNHDA and CDR2 SQIVND (reference sequence). The CDR3 loop spans 12 amino acids. The chain's CDR3 is CASKGWAGELFF. CDR3 bases: TGTGCCAGTAAGGGGTGGGCCGGGGAGCTGTTTTTT.

This clone occurred a few times. The rearrangement uses TRBV4-1 and TRBJ2-1, with TRBD1 matching over 8 bases. The CDR3 is made up of 16 amino acids. Germline CDR1 MGHRA, CDR2 YSYEKL. Trimming cost V 0 bases and J 2 bases; bases outside gene matches: 3. CDR3 amino acids: CASSQDRTGTYNEQFF. The CDR3 DNA reads as TGCGCCAGCAGCCAAGACCGGACAGGGACCTACAATGAGCAGTTCTTC.

This chain links TRBV2 with TRBJ2-5, with 8 bases aligning to TRBD1. CDR1 and CDR2 from the germline V gene are SNHLY and FYNNEI. The V gene end was trimmed by 1 base and the J gene end by 3 bases; junction bases not matched to a gene: 1. The CDR3 consists of 14 residues. DNA for the CDR3: TGTGCCAGCAGTGAAGGGACAGGGAAAGAGACCCAGTACTTC. It yields the protein CASSEGTGKETQYF.

Concerning this clone itself: Other DNA sequences in the same sample also yield this CDR3. The rearrangement uses TRBV6-5 and TRBJ1-5; 7 bases align to TRBD1. V gave up 0 bases and J gave up 1 base; unmatched junction bases: 0. The CDR3 length is 15 residues. Germline V gene data show CDR1 as MNHEY and CDR2 as SVGAGI. The CDR3 DNA reads TGTGCCAGCAGTTACTCACAGGGGAGCAATCAGCCCCAGCATTTT. Translating it yields CASSYSQGSNQPQHF.

The genes are TRBV2 and TRBJ2-7; TRBD2 matches 10 bases. The CDR3 runs to 14 residues. After removal of 9 bases from V and 6 bases from J, the junction contained 11 bases not matched to a gene. The germline V gene has CDR1 SNHLY and CDR2 FYNNEI. CDR3 residues: CASCSSGGWGEQYF. Here the CDR3 DNA reads TGTGCCAGTTGCAGTAGCGGGGGGTGGGGCGAGCAGTACTTC.

The chain is built from TRBV7-9 and TRBJ2-2; D is possibly TRBD2 (6 bases). Germline CDR1 and CDR2: SEHNR and FQNEAQ (reference sequence). This CDR3 region has 16 residues. V lost 8 bases and J lost 5, with 21 bases in between. CDR3 DNA: TGTGCCAGCCCGGGGGACCGGATAATTTTTACCGGGGAGCTGTTTTTT. As protein: CASPGDRIIFTGELFF.

The CDR3 spells CASSTGGGNSPLHF. CDR3 coding DNA: TGTGCCAGTAGCACAGGGGGCGGTAATTCACCCCTCCACTTT. The V gene is TRBV19, the J gene TRBJ1-6; 9 bases line up with TRBD1. V gave up 6 bases and J gave up 6 bases; unmatched junction bases: 3. Germline-derived CDR1 and CDR2 are LNHDA and SQIVND (reference sequence). This CDR3 is built from 14 residues.

The chain links TRBV6-1 to TRBJ2-1, with 8 bases that match TRBD1. The CDR3 has 15 residues. Germline V CDR1 and CDR2: MNHNS, SASEGT. With 4 bases clipped from V and 2 bases from J, the junction kept 4 bases outside the gene matches. The CDR3 nucleotides are TGTGCCAGCAGTGCCGGGACAGGAGCCTACAATGAGCAGTTCTTC. Residues: CASSAGTGAYNEQFF.

The chain carries TRBV25-1 and TRBJ2-7, with 8 nucleotides matching TRBD1. Per germline, CDR1 MGHDK and CDR2 SYGVNS. J was trimmed by 2 bases and V by 4 bases; bases with no gene match: 4. The CDR3 has 14 amino acids. Written as DNA, the CDR3 is TGTGCCAGCAGTGTGAGGACAGGGCCCTACGAGCAGTACTTC. The encoded protein is CASSVRTGPYEQYF.

This clone has more than one count but fewer than ten. This chain uses TRBV5-1 with TRBJ2-2, with D hard to call. Germline V gives CDR1 SGHRS, CDR2 YFSETQ. CDR3 length equals 15 residues. V shed 0 bases and J shed 3 bases, with 9 bases lying between them. CDR3 in amino acids: CASSLDDIDTGELFF. The CDR3 DNA sequence: TGCGCCAGCAGCTTGGACGACATCGACACCGGGGAGCTGTTTTTT.

V is TRBV28 and J is TRBJ1-1, with 8 bases aligning to TRBD1. The germline gives CDR1 MDHEN, CDR2 SYDVKM. The CDR3 length is 14 residues. The trim removed 5 bases at V and 1 base at J, leaving 3 bases unmatched. The CDR3: CASSQTGANTEAFF. CDR3 DNA: TGTGCCAGCAGTCAGACAGGGGCGAACACTGAAGCTTTCTTT.